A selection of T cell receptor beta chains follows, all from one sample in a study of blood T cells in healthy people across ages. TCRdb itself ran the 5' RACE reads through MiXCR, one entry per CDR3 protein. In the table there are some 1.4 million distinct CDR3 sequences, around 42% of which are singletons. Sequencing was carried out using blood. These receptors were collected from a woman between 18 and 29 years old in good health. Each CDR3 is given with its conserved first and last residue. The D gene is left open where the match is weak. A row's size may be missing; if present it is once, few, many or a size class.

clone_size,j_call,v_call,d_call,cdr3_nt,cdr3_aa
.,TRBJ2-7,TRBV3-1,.,TGTGCCAGCAGCCATCTACAGGAGAACTACGGGCAGTACTTC,CASSHLQENYGQYF
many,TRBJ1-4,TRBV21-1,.,TGTGCCAGCAGCAAACCGAGGGTAGCTAACCCCCGTGGGGAAAAACTGTTTTTT,CASSKPRVANPRGEKLFF
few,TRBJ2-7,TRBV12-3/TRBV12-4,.,TGTGCCAGCAGTTCAGAAGGCACACTGACCTACGAGCAGTACTTC,CASSSEGTLTYEQYF
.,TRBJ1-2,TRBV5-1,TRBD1,TGCACCAGCAGCGAAGGGACAGAGTTTCACACCTTC,CTSSEGTEFHTF
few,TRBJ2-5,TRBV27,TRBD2,TGTGCCAGCAGTTTCTCGGGTCTCCCGGGAGGAGAGACCCAGTACTTC,CASSFSGLPGGETQYF
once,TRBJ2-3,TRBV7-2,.,TGTGCCAGCAGCTCCCAGGTGGGGGCCTTTAGCACAGATACGCAGTATTTT,CASSSQVGAFSTDTQYF
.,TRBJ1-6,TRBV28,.,TGTGCCTTAGGCAGGTCTAGCGCACCCCTCCACTTT,CALGRSSAPLHF
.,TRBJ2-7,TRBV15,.,TGTGCCACCAGCAGAGATTGGCTGCGTGCAGGGGTGAAACCCTACGAGCAGTACTTC,CATSRDWLRAGVKPYEQYF
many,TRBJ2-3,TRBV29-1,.,TGCAGCGTTTGGGAAGATACGCAGTATTTT,CSVWEDTQYF
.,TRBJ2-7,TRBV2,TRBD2,TGTGCCAGCAGTCAGACTAGCGGGGGCCGGGGGCCCTCCTACGAGCAGTACTTC,CASSQTSGGRGPSYEQYF
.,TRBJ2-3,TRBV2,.,TGTGCCAGCATGTTGGCAGATACGCAGTATTTT,CASMLADTQYF
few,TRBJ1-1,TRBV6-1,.,TGTGCCAGCAGTGAAAGCCAGGGGCTCACTGAAGCTTTCTTT,CASSESQGLTEAFF
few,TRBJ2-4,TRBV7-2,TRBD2,TGTGCCAGCAGCTTAGGGGGACTAGCGGGGCTAGTTGGGGAGCAGTACTTC,CASSLGGLAGLVGEQYF
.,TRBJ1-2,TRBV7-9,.,TGTGCCAGCAGCTTGACCCCCTATGGCTACACCTTC,CASSLTPYGYTF
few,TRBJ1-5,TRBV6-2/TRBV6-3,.,TGTGCCACCTCCATGACAGGCTCTCAGCCCCAGCATTTT,CATSMTGSQPQHF
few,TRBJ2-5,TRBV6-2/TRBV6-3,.,TGTGCCAGCGCTCCTCCCCGAGAGACCCAGTACTTC,CASAPPRETQYF
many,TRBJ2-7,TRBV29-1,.,TGCAGCGTTGAAGATATTAGGGGATCTCCCTACGAGCAGTACTTC,CSVEDIRGSPYEQYF
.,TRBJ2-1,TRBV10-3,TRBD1,TGTGCCATCAGTGAGTCGGGACAGGGCACCTACAATGAGCAGTTCTTC,CAISESGQGTYNEQFF
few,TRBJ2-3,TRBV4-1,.,TGCGCCAGCGGAGGGAGAGGGTTACCCACAGATACGCAGTATTTT,CASGGRGLPTDTQYF
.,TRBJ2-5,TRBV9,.,TGTGCCAGCAGCTCCCGCGGTGATCGGACCCAAGAGACCCAGTACTTC,CASSSRGDRTQETQYF
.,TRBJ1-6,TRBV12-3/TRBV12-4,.,TGTGCCAGCAGTTTATCAGGGTCGGGTTCACCCCTCCACTTT,CASSLSGSGSPLHF
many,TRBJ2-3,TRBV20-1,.,TGCAGTGCTAGAAATCCTTCGACAGATACGCAGTATTTT,CSARNPSTDTQYF
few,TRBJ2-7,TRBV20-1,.,TGCAGTAGCGCTCTAGGGTCAAGCTCCTACGAGCAGTACTTC,CSSALGSSSYEQYF
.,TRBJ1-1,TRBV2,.,TGTGCCAGCAGAAACAGGTTGGAGGGCACTGAAGCTTTCTTT,CASRNRLEGTEAFF
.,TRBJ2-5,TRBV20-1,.,TGCAGTGCCGCCGGGACTTCCCATAGCTCCTACAATGAGCAGTACTTC,CSAAGTSHSSYNEQYF
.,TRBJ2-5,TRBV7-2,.,TGTGCCAGCAGCCCTACTAGTTACAACAATGAGCAGTACTTC,CASSPTSYNNEQYF
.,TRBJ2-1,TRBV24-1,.,TGTGCCACCGGATCGGAAGGGTATGAGCAGTTCTTC,CATGSEGYEQFF
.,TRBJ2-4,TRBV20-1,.,TGCAGTGCTAGCTCTAGTGGCAAAAACATTCAGTACTTC,CSASSSGKNIQYF
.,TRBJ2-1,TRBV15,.,TGTGCCACCAGCAGAGAAGTTATGTCTTCTCTGAATGAGCAGTTCTTC,CATSREVMSSLNEQFF